This T cell receptor (beta chain) was captured in a study of cytomegalovirus exposure and HLA in healthy donors. For the study at large: An early release of data contained 80 million to 85 million unique TCRs, which came from HLA-typed donors. Study findings and constraints: Presence/absence comparisons presumed near-even sequencing depth among donors. In an earlier analysis, productive rearrangement rates for most beta V segments clustered near 87% or 30%. Indistinguishable V segments, including TRBV6-2 and TRBV6-3, were excluded.

Germline lookup yields CDR1 SGHRS and CDR2 YFSETQ. The ends were cut back, 0 bases at V and 4 bases at J, with 17 bases in the middle. This CDR3 is built from 16 residues. A word on this clone: Its specificity is unknown.

PCR amplification relied on 60 Vbeta primers (plus 13 Jbeta primers). Clones were sequenced by immunoSEQ multiplex PCR, and TCRdb holds only the in-frame ones, with some missing. The sample lists 150,000 or so clones; 84% were seen once. This chain links TRBV5-1 with TRBJ2-7; D perhaps matches TRBD2 (6 bases). The material sequenced was PBMCs. This TCR derives from a man over 45 in good health and CMV-seropositive. The DNA of the CDR3 is TGCGCCAGCAGCTTGGCTGGTCCACAGACTAGTTACGAGCAGTACTTC. Encoded protein: CASSLAGPQTSYEQYF.